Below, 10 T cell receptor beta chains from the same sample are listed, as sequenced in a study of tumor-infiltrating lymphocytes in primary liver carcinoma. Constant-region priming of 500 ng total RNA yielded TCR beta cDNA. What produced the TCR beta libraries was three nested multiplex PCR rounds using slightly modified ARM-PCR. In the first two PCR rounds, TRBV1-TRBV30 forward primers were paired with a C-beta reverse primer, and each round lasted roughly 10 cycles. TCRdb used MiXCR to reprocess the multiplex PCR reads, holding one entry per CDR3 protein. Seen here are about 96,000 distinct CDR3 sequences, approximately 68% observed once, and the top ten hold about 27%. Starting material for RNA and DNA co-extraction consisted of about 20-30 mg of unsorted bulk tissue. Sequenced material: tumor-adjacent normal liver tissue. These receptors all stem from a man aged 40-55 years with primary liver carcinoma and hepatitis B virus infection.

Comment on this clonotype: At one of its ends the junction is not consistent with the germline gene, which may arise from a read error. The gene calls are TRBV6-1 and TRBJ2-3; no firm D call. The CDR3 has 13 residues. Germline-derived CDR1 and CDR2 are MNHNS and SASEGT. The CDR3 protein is CTSSEDIGNMQYF. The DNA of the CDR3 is TGTACCAGCAGTGAAGACATTGGAAATATGCAGTATTTT.

For the CDR3, the DNA is TGCAGCGTTGAAGTGACAGGCGCCGGCTCGGGTCCTCAGGTCCAGCATTTT. Residues: CSVEVTGAGSGPQVQHF. V usage is TRBV29-1 and J usage is TRBJ1-5, with a weak D call TRBD1 (6 bases). The CDR3 is 17 residues long. The V gene lost 1 base and the J gene lost 12 bases, with 28 bases spanning the gap. Germline V CDR1 and CDR2: SQVTM, ANQGSEA.

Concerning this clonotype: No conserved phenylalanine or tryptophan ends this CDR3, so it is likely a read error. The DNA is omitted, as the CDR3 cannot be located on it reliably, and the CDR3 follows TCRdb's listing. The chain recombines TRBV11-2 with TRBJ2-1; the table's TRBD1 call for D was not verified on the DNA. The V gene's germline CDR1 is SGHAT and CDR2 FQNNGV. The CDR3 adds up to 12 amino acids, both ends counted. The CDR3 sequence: CASSNQGIKQFL.

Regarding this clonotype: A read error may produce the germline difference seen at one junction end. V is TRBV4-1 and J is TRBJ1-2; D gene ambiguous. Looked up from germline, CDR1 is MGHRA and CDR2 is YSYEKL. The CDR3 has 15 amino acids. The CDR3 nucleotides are TGTGCCAGCAGCCAAGAGAACGGGGTTGACCATGGCTACACCTTC. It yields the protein CASSQENGVDHGYTF.

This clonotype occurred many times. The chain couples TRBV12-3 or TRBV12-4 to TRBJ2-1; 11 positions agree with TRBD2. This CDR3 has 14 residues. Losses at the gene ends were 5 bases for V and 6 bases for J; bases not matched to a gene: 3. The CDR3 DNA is TGTGCCAGCAGTAAACTAGCGGGGGTCAATGAGCAGTTCTTC. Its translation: CASSKLAGVNEQFF.

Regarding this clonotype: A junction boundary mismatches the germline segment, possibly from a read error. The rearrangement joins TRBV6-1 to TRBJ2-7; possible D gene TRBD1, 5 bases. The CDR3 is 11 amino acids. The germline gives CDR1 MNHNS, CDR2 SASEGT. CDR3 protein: CADSAHYDQYF. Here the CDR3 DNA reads TGTGCCGACAGTGCCCACTACGACCAGTACTTC.

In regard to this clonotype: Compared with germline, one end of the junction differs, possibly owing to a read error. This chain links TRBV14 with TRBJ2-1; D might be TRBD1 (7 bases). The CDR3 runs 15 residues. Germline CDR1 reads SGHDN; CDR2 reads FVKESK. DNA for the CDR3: TGTGCCAGCATCCACCCAGGGGGAGGTTACAATGAGCGGTTCTTC. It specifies CASIHPGGGYNERFF.

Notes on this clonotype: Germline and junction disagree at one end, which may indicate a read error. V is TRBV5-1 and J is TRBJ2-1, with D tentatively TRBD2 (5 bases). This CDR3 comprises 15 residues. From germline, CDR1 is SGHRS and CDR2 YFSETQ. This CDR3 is CASSLSPTSSNEQLF. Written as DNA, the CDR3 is TGCGCCAGCAGCTTGTCACCTACTAGTAGCAATGAGCAGTTGTTC. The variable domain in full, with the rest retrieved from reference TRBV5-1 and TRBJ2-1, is KAGVTQTPRYLIKTRGQQVTLSCSPISGHRSVSWYQQTPGQGLQFLFEYFSETQRNKGNFPGRFSGRQFSNSRSEMNVSTLELGDSALYLCASSLSPTSSNEQLFGPGTRLTVL.

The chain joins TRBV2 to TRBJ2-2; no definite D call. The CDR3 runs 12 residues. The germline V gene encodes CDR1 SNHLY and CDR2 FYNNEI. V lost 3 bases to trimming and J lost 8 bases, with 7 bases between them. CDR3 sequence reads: CASSENGGELFF. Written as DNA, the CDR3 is TGTGCCAGCAGTGAGAACGGGGGGGAGCTGTTTTTT. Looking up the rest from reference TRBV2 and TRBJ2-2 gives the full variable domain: EPEVTQTPSHQVTQMGQEVILRCVPISNHLYFYWYRQILGQKVEFLVSFYNNEISEKSEIFDDQFSVERPDGSNFTLKIRSTKLEDSAMYFCASSENGGELFFGEGSRLTVL.

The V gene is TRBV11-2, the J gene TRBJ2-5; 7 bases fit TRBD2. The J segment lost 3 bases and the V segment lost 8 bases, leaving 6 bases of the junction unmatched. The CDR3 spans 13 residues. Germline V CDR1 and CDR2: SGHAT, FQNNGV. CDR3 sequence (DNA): TGTGCCAGCGCGGGGAGGGACGAAGAGACCCAGTACTTC. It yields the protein CASAGRDEETQYF. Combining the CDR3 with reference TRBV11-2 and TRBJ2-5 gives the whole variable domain EAGVAQSPRYKIIEKRQSVAFWCNPISGHATLYWYQQILGQGPKLLIQFQNNGVVDDSQLPKDRFSAERLKGVDSTLKIQPAKLEDSAVYLCASAGRDEETQYFGPGTRLLVL.